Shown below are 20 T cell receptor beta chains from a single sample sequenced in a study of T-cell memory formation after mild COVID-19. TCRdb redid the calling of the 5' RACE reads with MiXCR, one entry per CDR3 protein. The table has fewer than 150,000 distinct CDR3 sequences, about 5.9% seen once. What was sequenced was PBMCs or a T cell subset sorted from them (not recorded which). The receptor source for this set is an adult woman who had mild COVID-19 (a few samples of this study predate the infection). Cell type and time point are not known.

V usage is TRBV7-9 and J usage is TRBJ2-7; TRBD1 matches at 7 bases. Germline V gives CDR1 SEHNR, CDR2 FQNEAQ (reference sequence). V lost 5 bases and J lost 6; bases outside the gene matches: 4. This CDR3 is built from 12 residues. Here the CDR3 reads CASSAGDSEQYF. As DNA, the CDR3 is TGTGCCAGCAGCGCAGGGGACAGCGAGCAGTACTTC. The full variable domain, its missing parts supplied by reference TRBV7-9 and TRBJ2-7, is DTGVSQNPRHKITKRGQNVTFRCDPISEHNRLYWYRQTLGQGPEFLTYFQNEAQLEKSRLLSDRFSAERPKGSFSTLEIQRTEQGDSAMYLCASSAGDSEQYFGPGTRLTVT.

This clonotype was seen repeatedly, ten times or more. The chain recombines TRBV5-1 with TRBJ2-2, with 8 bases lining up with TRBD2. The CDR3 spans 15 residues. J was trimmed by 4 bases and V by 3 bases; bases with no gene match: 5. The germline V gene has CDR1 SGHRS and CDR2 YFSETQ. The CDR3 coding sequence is TGCGCCAGCAGCTGGATAGCGGGATCCACCGGGGAGCTGTTTTTT. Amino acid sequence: CASSWIAGSTGELFF. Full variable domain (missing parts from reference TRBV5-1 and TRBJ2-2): KAGVTQTPRYLIKTRGQQVTLSCSPISGHRSVSWYQQTPGQGLQFLFEYFSETQRNKGNFPGRFSGRQFSNSRSEMNVSTLELGDSALYLCASSWIAGSTGELFFGEGSRLTVL.

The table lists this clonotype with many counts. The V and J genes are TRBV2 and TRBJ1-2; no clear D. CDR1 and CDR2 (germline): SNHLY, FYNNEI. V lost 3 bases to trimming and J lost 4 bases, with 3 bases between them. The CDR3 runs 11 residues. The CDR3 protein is CASSDSYGYTF. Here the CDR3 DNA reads TGTGCCAGCAGTGACAGCTATGGCTACACCTTC.

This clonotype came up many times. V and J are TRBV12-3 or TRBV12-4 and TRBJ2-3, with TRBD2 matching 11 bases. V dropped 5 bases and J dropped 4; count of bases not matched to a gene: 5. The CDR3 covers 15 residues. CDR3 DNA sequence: TGTGCCAGCAGTCATACTAGCGGGGGTGCAGATACGCAGTATTTT. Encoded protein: CASSHTSGGADTQYF.

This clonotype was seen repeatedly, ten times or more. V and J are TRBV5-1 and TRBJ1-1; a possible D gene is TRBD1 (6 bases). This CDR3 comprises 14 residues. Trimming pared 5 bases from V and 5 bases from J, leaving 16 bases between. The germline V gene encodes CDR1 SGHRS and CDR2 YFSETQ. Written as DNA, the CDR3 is TGCGCCAGCAGTTGGTCCGGGGGGCAAACTGAAGCTTTCTTT. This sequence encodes CASSWSGGQTEAFF.

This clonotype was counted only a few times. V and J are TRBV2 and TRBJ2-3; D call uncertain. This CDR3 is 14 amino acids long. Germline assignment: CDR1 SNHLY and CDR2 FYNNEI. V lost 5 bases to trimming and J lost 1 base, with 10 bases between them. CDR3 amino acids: CASSPNYGTDTQYF. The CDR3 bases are TGTGCCAGCAGTCCCAACTACGGCACAGATACGCAGTATTTT.

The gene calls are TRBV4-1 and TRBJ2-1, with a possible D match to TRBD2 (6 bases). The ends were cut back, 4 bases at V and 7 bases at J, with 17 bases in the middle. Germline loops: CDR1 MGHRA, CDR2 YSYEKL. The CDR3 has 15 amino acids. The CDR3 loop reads CASSLLGGPPNEQFF. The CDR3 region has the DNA TGCGCCAGCAGCCTGCTGGGGGGACCCCCTAATGAGCAGTTCTTC.

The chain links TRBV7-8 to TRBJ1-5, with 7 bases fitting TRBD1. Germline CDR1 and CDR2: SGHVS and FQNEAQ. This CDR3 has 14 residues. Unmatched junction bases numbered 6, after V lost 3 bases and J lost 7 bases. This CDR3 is CASSFDRVWQPQHF. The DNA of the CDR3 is TGTGCCAGCAGCTTCGACAGGGTATGGCAGCCCCAGCATTTT.

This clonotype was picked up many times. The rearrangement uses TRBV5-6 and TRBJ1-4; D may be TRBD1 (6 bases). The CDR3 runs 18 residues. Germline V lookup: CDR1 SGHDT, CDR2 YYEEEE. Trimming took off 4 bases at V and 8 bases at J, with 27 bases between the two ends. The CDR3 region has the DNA TGTGCCAGCAGCCGCACCGGATATAACAGGGTAGCTGGAGAAAAACTGTTTTTT. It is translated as CASSRTGYNRVAGEKLFF.

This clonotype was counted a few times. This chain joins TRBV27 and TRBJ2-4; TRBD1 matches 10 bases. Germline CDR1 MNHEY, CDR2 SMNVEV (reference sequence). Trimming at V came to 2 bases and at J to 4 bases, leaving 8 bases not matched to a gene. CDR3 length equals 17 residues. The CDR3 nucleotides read TGTGCCAGCAGTTTAGGGGGCAGACAGGGGGCAAAAAACATTCAGTACTTC. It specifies CASSLGGRQGAKNIQYF.

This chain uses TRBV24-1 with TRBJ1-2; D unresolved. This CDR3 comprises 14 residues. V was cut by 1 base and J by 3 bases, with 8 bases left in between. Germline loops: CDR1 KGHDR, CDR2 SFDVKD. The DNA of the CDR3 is TGTGCCACCAGTGATTTTTCCGCAGACTATGGCTACACCTTC. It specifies CATSDFSADYGYTF.

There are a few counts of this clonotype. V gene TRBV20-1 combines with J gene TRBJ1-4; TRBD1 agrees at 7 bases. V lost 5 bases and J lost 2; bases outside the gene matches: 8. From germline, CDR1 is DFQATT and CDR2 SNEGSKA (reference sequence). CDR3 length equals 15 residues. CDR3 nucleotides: TGCAGTGCTCGTAACCCGGGACAGACTAATGAAAAACTGTTTTTT. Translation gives CSARNPGQTNEKLFF.

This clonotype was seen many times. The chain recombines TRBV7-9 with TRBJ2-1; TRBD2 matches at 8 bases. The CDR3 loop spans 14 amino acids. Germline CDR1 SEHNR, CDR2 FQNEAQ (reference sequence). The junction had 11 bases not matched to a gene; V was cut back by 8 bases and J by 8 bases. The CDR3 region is CASESAPRGDEQFF. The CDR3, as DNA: TGTGCCAGCGAGAGCGCCCCGCGGGGGGATGAGCAGTTCTTC. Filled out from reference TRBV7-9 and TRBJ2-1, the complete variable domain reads DTGVSQNPRHKITKRGQNVTFRCDPISEHNRLYWYRQTLGQGPEFLTYFQNEAQLEKSRLLSDRFSAERPKGSFSTLEIQRTEQGDSAMYLCASESAPRGDEQFFGPGTRLTVL.

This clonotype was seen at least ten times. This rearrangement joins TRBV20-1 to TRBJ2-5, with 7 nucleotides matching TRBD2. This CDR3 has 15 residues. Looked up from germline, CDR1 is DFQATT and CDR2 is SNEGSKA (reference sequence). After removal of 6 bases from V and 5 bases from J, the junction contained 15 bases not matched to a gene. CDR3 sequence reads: CSALPKAGEGETQYF. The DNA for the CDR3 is TGCAGTGCCCTCCCAAAGGCGGGAGAAGGGGAGACCCAGTACTTC.

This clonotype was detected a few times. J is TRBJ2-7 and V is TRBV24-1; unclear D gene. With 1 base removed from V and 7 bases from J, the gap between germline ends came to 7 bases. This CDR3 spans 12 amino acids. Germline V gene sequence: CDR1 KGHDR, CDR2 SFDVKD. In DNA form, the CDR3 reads TGTGCCACCAGTGATTTCACGTCGGAGCAGTACTTC. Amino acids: CATSDFTSEQYF.

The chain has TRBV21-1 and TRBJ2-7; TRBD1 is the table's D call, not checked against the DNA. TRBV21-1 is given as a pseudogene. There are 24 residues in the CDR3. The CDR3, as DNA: TGTGCCAGCAGCAAAGGTTCCGGGACAGGGCATCCCATTCAAGCAAAGACTAAGGCCTACGAGCAGTACTTC. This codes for CASSKGSGTGHPIQAKTKAYEQYF.

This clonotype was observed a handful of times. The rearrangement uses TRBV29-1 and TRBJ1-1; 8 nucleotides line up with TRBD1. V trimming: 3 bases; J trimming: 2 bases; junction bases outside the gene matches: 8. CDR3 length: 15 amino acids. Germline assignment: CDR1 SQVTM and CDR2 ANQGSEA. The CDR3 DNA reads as TGCAGCGTTGACCTCAGGGGGCTCGGAAACACTGAAGCTTTCTTT. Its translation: CSVDLRGLGNTEAFF.

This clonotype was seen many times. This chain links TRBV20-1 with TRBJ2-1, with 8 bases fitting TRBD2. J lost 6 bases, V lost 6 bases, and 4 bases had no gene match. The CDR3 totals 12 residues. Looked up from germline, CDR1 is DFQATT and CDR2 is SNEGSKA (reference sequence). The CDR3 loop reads CSAGLAPNEQFF. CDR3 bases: TGCAGTGCCGGACTAGCTCCCAATGAGCAGTTCTTC.

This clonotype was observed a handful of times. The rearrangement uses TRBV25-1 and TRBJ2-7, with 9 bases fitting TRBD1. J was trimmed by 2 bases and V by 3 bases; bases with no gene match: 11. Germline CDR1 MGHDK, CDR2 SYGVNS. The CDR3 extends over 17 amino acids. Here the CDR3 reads CASSDTIGQGRPYEQYF. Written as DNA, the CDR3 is TGTGCCAGCAGTGATACTATAGGACAGGGGAGGCCCTACGAGCAGTACTTC.

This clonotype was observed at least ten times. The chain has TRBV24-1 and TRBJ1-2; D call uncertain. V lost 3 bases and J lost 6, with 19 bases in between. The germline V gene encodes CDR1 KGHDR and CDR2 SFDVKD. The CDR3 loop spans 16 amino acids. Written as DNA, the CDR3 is TGTGCCACCAGTGATGTTTGGTTGGAGGCCGGGGATGGCTACACCTTC. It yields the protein CATSDVWLEAGDGYTF.